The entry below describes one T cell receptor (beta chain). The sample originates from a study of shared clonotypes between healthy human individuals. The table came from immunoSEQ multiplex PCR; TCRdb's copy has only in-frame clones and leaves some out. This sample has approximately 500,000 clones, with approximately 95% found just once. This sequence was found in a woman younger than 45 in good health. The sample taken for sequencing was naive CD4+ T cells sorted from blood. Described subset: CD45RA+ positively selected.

CDR3: CASSLVGEGTHEQYF. In nucleotides, the CDR3 is TGCGCCAGCAGCTTGGTCGGGGAAGGAACCCACGAGCAGTACTTC. This chain uses TRBV5-1 with TRBJ2-7, with a tentative D call TRBD2 (5 bases). The CDR3 totals 15 residues. With 0 bases removed from V and 5 bases from J, the gap between germline ends came to 15 bases. Germline values: CDR1 SGHRS, CDR2 YFSETQ.